Listed below are T cell receptor beta chains from one sample, sequenced in a study of cytomegalovirus exposure and HLA in healthy donors. The table came from immunoSEQ multiplex PCR; TCRdb's copy has only in-frame clones and leaves some out. The sample holds some 220,000 clones; 82% are singletons and the top ten take 0.55% to 0.7%. Material for sequencing was PBMCs. These receptors all come from a woman aged 40 to 50 in good health and CMV-seronegative. CDR3s include the opening cysteine and the closing phenylalanine or tryptophan. D genes are given only for firm matches. Where a row states a size, it is once, few, many or the class of an expanded clone; other rows omit it.

V gene,clone size,J gene,D gene,CDR3 DNA,CDR3 protein
TRBV19,-,TRBJ2-1,TRBD2,TGTGCCAGTAGTACCCGGACTAGCGGGGGAATTCTATACAATGAGCAGTTCTTC,CASSTRTSGGILYNEQFF
TRBV29-1,-,TRBJ2-7,-,TGCAGCGTTGGAAGGACAGACGAGCAGTACTTC,CSVGRTDEQYF
TRBV12-5,-,TRBJ2-1,-,TGTGCTAGTGGTCCGGATGGGGCCGGAAATGAGCAGTTCTTC,CASGPDGAGNEQFF
TRBV11-2,-,TRBJ2-7,-,TGTGCCAGCAGCAACTGGGTACAGAACGAGCAGTACTTC,CASSNWVQNEQYF
TRBV28,-,TRBJ2-7,TRBD1,TGTGCCAGCAAACTCCCACGGGGACAGCTTTACGAGCAGTACTTC,CASKLPRGQLYEQYF
TRBV10-2,-,TRBJ1-4,TRBD1,TGCGCCAGCAGTCAATCCCGGGACAGGTTTAATGAAAAACTGTTTTTT,CASSQSRDRFNEKLFF
TRBV6-1,-,TRBJ1-2,-,TGTGCCAGCAGTGAATCTTTCGGCCAGGGCGGTTATGGCTACACCTTC,CASSESFGQGGYGYTF
TRBV6-6,-,TRBJ2-7,TRBD1,TGTGCCAGCAGTTCGACGGGACAGGGGGGCGAGCAGTACTTC,CASSSTGQGGEQYF
TRBV29-1,-,TRBJ1-1,TRBD1,TGCAGCGCTACGGGACAGGGGACTGAAGCTTTCTTT,CSATGQGTEAFF
TRBV5-6,-,TRBJ2-4,-,TGTGCCAGCAGCTTGGGACACCCTAACATTCAGTACTTC,CASSLGHPNIQYF
TRBV9,-,TRBJ1-4,TRBD1,TGTGCCAGCAGCAGCCCCGGACAGGGGTTTGAAAAACTGTTTTTT,CASSSPGQGFEKLFF
TRBV5-1,once,TRBJ1-2,-,TGCGCCAGCAGCTTGGTGGAGGGGCCGGGGGGCTACACCTTC,CASSLVEGPGGYTF
TRBV18,-,TRBJ2-7,TRBD1,TGTGCCAGCTCACTCGGGACAGGGGGCGAGCAGTACTTC,CASSLGTGGEQYF
TRBV20-1,-,TRBJ1-1,-,TGCAGTGCTAGCCAGAACACTGAAGCTTTCTTT,CSASQNTEAFF
TRBV5-1,-,TRBJ1-4,TRBD1,TGCGCCAGCAGCTTGAATGTGGCAGGGGGCAGTGAAGTTGAAAAACTGTTTTTT,CASSLNVAGGSEVEKLFF
TRBV6-5,-,TRBJ2-7,TRBD1,TGTGCCGGCAGTCGGACAGGGAACGAGCAGTACTTC,CAGSRTGNEQYF
TRBV7-9,once,TRBJ2-7,-,TGTGCCAGCAGCTTTGACAGCACCTACGAGCAGTACTTC,CASSFDSTYEQYF
TRBV6-5,-,TRBJ1-3,-,TGTGCCAGCAGCTGGGGAGACACCATATATTTT,CASSWGDTIYF
TRBV28,-,TRBJ2-2,-,TGTGCCAGTCCCGGTCCGACCGGGGAGCTGTTTTTT,CASPGPTGELFF
TRBV2,-,TRBJ1-5,-,TGTGCCAGCAGCCATCGCTTGGACAGCGGTAGCAATCAGCCCCAGCATTTT,CASSHRLDSGSNQPQHF
TRBV4-1,-,TRBJ1-1,TRBD1,TGCGCCAGCAGCCCCCGCCGGGACAGTCGGACTGAAGCTTTCTTT,CASSPRRDSRTEAFF
TRBV28,-,TRBJ1-4,TRBD1,TGTGCCAGCACACACAGGGGTTACGCAACTAATGAAAAACTGTTTTTT,CASTHRGYATNEKLFF
TRBV2,-,TRBJ2-7,-,TGTGCCAGCAGTGAAAGGTTTCGGCTGACGACAGGAGCGTCCTACGAGCAGTACTTC,CASSERFRLTTGASYEQYF
TRBV28,-,TRBJ2-7,TRBD2,TGTGCCAGCAGTTCCCGGGGGGGGGTTGAAGCCTACGAGCAGTACTTC,CASSSRGGVEAYEQYF
TRBV7-3,-,TRBJ2-3,-,TGTGCCAGCAGCTTACAGGGAGGCGCAGATACGCAGTATTTT,CASSLQGGADTQYF
TRBV30,-,TRBJ2-4,TRBD1,TGTGCCTGGAGTTTGGGGCAGGGGGAAAACATTCAGTACTTC,CAWSLGQGENIQYF
TRBV4-1,-,TRBJ1-1,TRBD1,TGCGCCAGCAGCCAATTAGACAGGGAAGACACTGAAGCTTTCTTT,CASSQLDREDTEAFF